The source of this T cell receptor beta chain is a study of cytomegalovirus exposure and HLA in healthy donors. A multiplex PCR was run with 60 Vbeta primers and 13 Jbeta primers. The table came from immunoSEQ multiplex PCR; TCRdb's copy has only in-frame clones and leaves some out. This table has over 150,000 clones, around 79% appearing once. From germline, CDR1 is SNHLY and CDR2 FYNNEI. The ends lost 6 bases at V and 1 base at J; junction bases unmatched: 7. The CDR3 totals 16 residues. Details on this clone: Its antigen remains unidentified.

Findings of the study overall: Through in vitro validation, three CMV-associated chains were shown to be specific for CMV antigens.

V usage is TRBV2 and J usage is TRBJ2-2, with 8 nucleotides matching TRBD1. The sequenced sample consisted of PBMCs. The sequence was obtained from a male donor in good health and CMV-seropositive. CDR3 DNA sequence: TGTGCCAGCAGACGACTTGGACAGGGGAACACCGGGGAGCTGTTTTTT. Translating gives CASRRLGQGNTGELFF.